Presented here are 19 T cell receptor beta chains from one specimen sequenced in a study of glioma-infiltrating T cells. TCR alpha and beta CDR3 regions were amplified from RNA using iRepertoire nested multiplex PCR. TCRdb reprocessed the multiplex PCR reads via MiXCR and lists one record per CDR3 protein. The table lists 10,000 to 15,000 distinct CDR3 sequences, about a quarter of them singletons. Sequencing was done on a sample of glioma tissue, nonneoplastic brain tissue, or PBMCs (not recorded which). The receptors here all came from a human donor with low-grade glioma or glioblastoma, undergoing nonglioma brain surgery, or in good health (not recorded which).

Points on this clonotype: The germline gene is not matched at one end of the junction; a read error may be the cause. This chain joins TRBV15 and TRBJ2-3; TRBD1 might be the D (5 bases). The CDR3 extends over 13 amino acids. CDR1 is LNHNV, CDR2 YYDKDF, per germline (reference sequence). As DNA, the CDR3 is TGTGCCACCAGCACCCCCTCCAGGGTTACGAAGTATTTT. Amino acids: CATSTPSRVTKYF.

This clonotype is medium-sized. The chain is built from TRBV28 and TRBJ2-1; TRBD2 matches at 11 bases. CDR1 is MDHEN, CDR2 SYDVKM, per germline. This CDR3 contains 15 residues. Germline trimming cut 6 bases from V and 4 bases from J; bases unmatched to any gene: 5. CDR3 region: CASRVTSGEYNEQFF. In DNA, the CDR3 is TGTGCCAGCAGGGTGACTAGCGGGGAATACAATGAGCAGTTCTTC. The full variable domain, rest sourced from reference TRBV28 and TRBJ2-1, is DVKVTQSSRYLVKRTGEKVFLECVQDMDHENMFWYRQDPGLGLRLIYFSYDVKMKEKGDIPEGYSVSREKKERFSLILESASTNQTSMYLCASRVTSGEYNEQFFGPGTRLTVL.

By share of the sample, this clonotype is medium-sized. The chain combines TRBV28 with TRBJ2-1; D is unclear. Germline loops: CDR1 MDHEN, CDR2 SYDVKM. The CDR3 extends over 13 amino acids. V dropped 3 bases and J dropped 4 bases, with 7 bases sitting between them. The CDR3 region has the DNA TGTGCCAGCAGTTTTACCGCATACAATGAGCAGTTCTTC. Its translation: CASSFTAYNEQFF.

V is TRBV29-1 and J is TRBJ2-7; 7 nucleotides agree with TRBD2. V lost 5 bases to trimming and J lost 3 bases; unmatched junction nucleotides: 7. The CDR3 consists of 13 residues. Germline assignment: CDR1 SQVTM and CDR2 ANQGSEA. The CDR3 loop reads CSVRTTSDYEQYF. The CDR3 nucleotides read TGCAGCGTTCGAACAACTAGCGACTACGAGCAGTACTTC.

The table lists this clonotype with many counts. The rearrangement joins TRBV19 to TRBJ2-1, with TRBD2 as a possible D gene (6 bases). Trimming cost V 7 bases and J 4 bases, with 14 bases left between them. In germline, CDR1 is LNHDA, CDR2 SQIVND (reference sequence). The CDR3 loop spans 14 amino acids. The CDR3 coding sequence is TGTGCCAGTAACGCGGGAAAATCTTACAATGAGCAGTTCTTC. Translated, it gives CASNAGKSYNEQFF.

This clonotype was recorded many times. The chain recombines TRBV6-6 with TRBJ2-1, with D maybe TRBD2 (6 bases). V lost 0 bases and J 7 bases, leaving 16 bases between the germline ends. CDR1 and CDR2 from the germline V gene are MNHNY and SVGAGI (reference sequence). The CDR3 has 16 amino acids. The CDR3 nucleotides are TGTGCCAGCAGTTACTCTACGGGAGCCCCTCCTAATGAGCAGTTCTTC. This codes for CASSYSTGAPPNEQFF.

Within the sample, this clonotype is medium-sized. The chain couples TRBV28 to TRBJ2-3; D ambiguous. Trimming took 7 bases from V and 6 from J, leaving 8 bases between them. Looked up from germline, CDR1 is MDHEN and CDR2 is SYDVKM. This CDR3 region has 11 residues. The CDR3 loop reads CASTAFDTQYF. Written as DNA, the CDR3 is TGTGCCAGCACCGCTTTTGATACGCAGTATTTT.

This clonotype was picked up many times. The chain employs TRBV28 and TRBJ1-1; D gene unclear. There are 15 residues in the CDR3. Per germline, CDR1 MDHEN and CDR2 SYDVKM. Deletions cut 2 bases from V and 5 bases from J, with 15 bases between. Here the CDR3 DNA reads TGTGCCAGCAGTTTACCGGGAGAACGAGGGACTGAAGCTTTCTTT. As protein: CASSLPGERGTEAFF.

This chain connects TRBV20-1 to TRBJ2-3; perhaps TRBD2 as D (6 bases). This CDR3 comprises 17 residues. In germline, CDR1 is DFQATT, CDR2 SNEGSKA (reference sequence). Trimming removed 3 bases at V and 1 base at J, with 20 bases between. CDR3 sequence reads: CSASDSMRGGGTDTQYF. For the CDR3, the DNA is TGCAGTGCTAGTGATTCGATGCGGGGCGGGGGCACAGATACGCAGTATTTT.

This chain connects TRBV29-1 to TRBJ1-1; no reliable D call. Trimming took 6 bases from V and 4 from J, leaving 6 bases between them. Germline V gene sequence: CDR1 SQVTM, CDR2 ANQGSEA. The CDR3 is made up of 10 amino acids. As DNA, the CDR3 is TGCAGCGTCCTAACCACTGAAGCTTTCTTT. Amino acids: CSVLTTEAFF.

Comments on this clonotype: A much larger clone lies one base from this, so it may be a read error. This likely comes from a read error, as the CDR3 has no conserved phenylalanine or tryptophan at its end. The J gene is TRBJ2-7, the V gene TRBV20-1; D uncertain. CDR3 length: 15 amino acids. V dropped 0 bases and J dropped 3 bases, with 15 bases sitting between them. The germline CDR1 and CDR2 sequences are DFQATT and SNEGSKA (reference sequence). The DNA of the CDR3 is TGCAGTGCTAGAGATGCATCACTTCTTAGCTACGAGCAGTACTCC. Translation: CSARDASLLSYEQYS.

The chain joins TRBV5-1 to TRBJ1-5; 7 nucleotides align to TRBD1. Germline CDR1 and CDR2: SGHRS and YFSETQ. V dropped 3 bases and J dropped 3; count of bases not matched to a gene: 6. This CDR3 region has 15 residues. The CDR3 DNA sequence: TGCGCCAGCAGCTCCGGGACAGAACCCAATCAGCCCCAGCATTTT. Translated, it gives CASSSGTEPNQPQHF.

By its share, this clonotype is medium-sized. The V call is TRBV28, the J call TRBJ2-3, with D possibly being TRBD1 (6 bases). Trimming removed 5 bases at V and 10 bases at J, with 16 bases between. The CDR3 spans 13 residues. Germline V gives CDR1 MDHEN, CDR2 SYDVKM. This CDR3 is CASSPPDSNPQYF. The CDR3 coding sequence is TGTGCCAGCAGTCCACCGGACAGCAATCCGCAGTATTTT.

This clonotype was observed many times. The CDR3 nucleotides read TGTGCCAGCAGTTACTCACCTAGCGCTACAGAGCAGTACTTC. The encoded protein is CASSYSPSATEQYF. The chain couples TRBV6-6 to TRBJ2-7, with D possibly matching TRBD2 (6 bases). The CDR3 length is 14 residues. V gave up 0 bases and J gave up 7 bases, with 13 bases separating them. The germline CDR1 and CDR2 sequences are MNHNY and SVGAGI (reference sequence).

This clonotype was observed a handful of times. The rearrangement uses TRBV10-3 and TRBJ2-7; D is ambiguous. V gave up 5 bases and J gave up 3 bases, with 11 bases separating them. This CDR3 is built from 13 residues. Germline assignment: CDR1 ENHRY and CDR2 SYGVKD. The CDR3 coding sequence is TGTGCCATCAGTAGGGAACTCGACTACGAGCAGTACTTC. Residues: CAISRELDYEQYF.

A word on this clonotype: This may be a read error: a much more frequent sequence differs by one nucleotide. The gene calls are TRBV14 and TRBJ1-1; D gene uncertain. CDR1 is SGHDN and CDR2 is FVKESK in the germline V gene. This CDR3 is built from 13 residues. The CDR3 protein is CACSHLGSREAFF. The CDR3 nucleotides read TGTGCCTGCAGCCACCTGGGCAGCCGTGAAGCTTTCTTT.

The chain uses TRBV20-1 and TRBJ1-2; D may be TRBD1 (6 bases). Germline V CDR1 and CDR2: DFQATT, SNEGSKA (reference sequence). There are 11 residues in the CDR3. CDR3 nucleotides: TGCAAATACAGGGTTAACTATGGCTACACCTTC. Its translation: CKYRVNYGYTF.

In nucleotides, the CDR3 is TGTGCCATCAGTGAAAGGGCAACTAATGAAAAACTGTTTTTT. This gives the protein CAISERATNEKLFF. The V call is TRBV10-3, the J call TRBJ1-4; D uncertain. This CDR3 has 14 amino acids. Trimming pared 3 bases from V and 0 bases from J, leaving 5 bases between. Germline V gives CDR1 ENHRY, CDR2 SYGVKD.

A remark on this clonotype: A much larger clone lies a single base off, so this may be a read error. This sequence joins TRBV7-6 and TRBJ1-5; 9 bases map to TRBD1. The CDR3 is 14 amino acids. The trim removed 10 bases at V and 7 bases at J, leaving 11 bases unmatched. CDR1 is SGHVS and CDR2 is FNYEAQ in the germline V gene. CDR3 loop: CAISSRQGGQPQHF. CDR3 DNA sequence: TGTGCCATCAGTTCTAGACAGGGGGGACAGCCCCAGCATTTT.